The rows below give T cell receptor beta chains drawn from one sample of a study of T cells in tuberculosis. Only in-frame clones appear in the TCRdb table, and some are missing; sequencing was by immunoSEQ multiplex PCR. The sample has more than 45,000 clones, 88% seen once; the top ten hold 21%. The sequencing sample was made of CD1b-GMM tetramer-negative cells sorted from PBMCs. These receptors were taken from an adult woman with latent tuberculosis. CDR3s include the opening cysteine and the closing phenylalanine or tryptophan. The D gene is left open where the match is weak. A row's size may be missing; if present it is once, few, many or a size class.

j_call d_call clone_size v_call cdr3_nt cdr3_aa
TRBJ1-2 . few TRBV18 TGTGCCAGCTCACCCTACCAAGACTATGGCTACACCTTC CASSPYQDYGYTF
TRBJ2-7 TRBD1 . TRBV19 TGTGCCAGTAGTCTCCGGGACAGGGCCCACGAGCAGTACTTC CASSLRDRAHEQYF
TRBJ1-2 . . TRBV20-1 TGCAGTGGGGGGGAGGGTTATGGCTACACCTTC CSGGEGYGYTF
TRBJ2-3 . once TRBV29-1 TGCAGCGTTGTAAGTTGGGAGTACACAGATACGCAGTATTTT CSVVSWEYTDTQYF
TRBJ2-1 TRBD1 . TRBV6-1 TGTGCCAGCACGGACAGGGCGAATGAGCAGTTCTTC CASTDRANEQFF
TRBJ1-1 . . TRBV6-5 TGTGCCAGTCAGGGGCGCATCCTCACTGAAGCTTTCTTT CASQGRILTEAFF
TRBJ2-1 . . TRBV4-3 TGCGCCAGCAGCCTCTCAAACCGAGCCGCTTACAATGAGCAGTTCTTC CASSLSNRAAYNEQFF
TRBJ1-2 TRBD1 . TRBV4-2 TGTGCCAGCAGCCCAGGGACAGGGTTGAACTATGGCTACACCTTC CASSPGTGLNYGYTF
TRBJ2-6 . . TRBV27 TGTGCCAGCAGTCTCCTCTCTGGGGCCAACGTCCTGACTTTC CASSLLSGANVLTF
TRBJ2-2 TRBD2 few TRBV6-5 TGTGCCGCACGAGCGGGGGGGACCACCGGGGAGCTGTTTTTT CAARAGGTTGELFF
TRBJ1-1 . . TRBV7-2 TGTGCCAGCACCGGATCTGCAGGGGCTGAAGCTTTCTTT CASTGSAGAEAFF
TRBJ1-4 . . TRBV2 TGTGCCAGCAGTGAACAGACAGGCGAATTAAATGAAAAACTGTTTTTT CASSEQTGELNEKLFF
TRBJ1-5 TRBD1 . TRBV4-2 TGTGCCAGCAGCCACGACAGGGGGCCCCTAAAAAACAATCAGCCCCAGCATTTT CASSHDRGPLKNNQPQHF
TRBJ2-1 TRBD2 . TRBV6-6 TGTGCCAGCAGTTTCCCTAGCGGGAGTAGCAATGAGCAGTTCTTC CASSFPSGSSNEQFF
TRBJ2-3 . . TRBV7-2 TGTGCCAGCAGCTTAGGGCGGACAGATACGCAGTATTTT CASSLGRTDTQYF
TRBJ2-7 TRBD1 . TRBV5-4 TGTGCCAGCAGCCCCGCAGGGGGCAGAGTTAACGAGCAGTACTTC CASSPAGGRVNEQYF
TRBJ2-4 TRBD1 . TRBV4-2 TGTGCCAGCAGCCAACTAGGACAGGGGGGAGACATTCAGTACTTC CASSQLGQGGDIQYF
TRBJ2-6 TRBD1 once TRBV30 TGTGCCGAACAGGGGCAGAGTTCTGGGGCCAACGTCCTGACTTTC CAEQGQSSGANVLTF
TRBJ1-1 . . TRBV18 TGTGCCAGCTCACCAGCGACAACTGAAGCTTTCTTT CASSPATTEAFF
TRBJ2-7 . . TRBV5-6 TGTGCCAGCAGCTTGGACAGGGACCCCTACGAGCAGTACTTC CASSLDRDPYEQYF
TRBJ2-6 . . TRBV30 TGTGCCTGGGGCCCGGCAGGGGAGTCTGGGGCCAACGTCCTGACTTTC CAWGPAGESGANVLTF
TRBJ1-5 . . TRBV2 TGTGCCAGTAAAACCTCTCAGGGCGACAATCAGCCCCAGCATTTT CASKTSQGDNQPQHF